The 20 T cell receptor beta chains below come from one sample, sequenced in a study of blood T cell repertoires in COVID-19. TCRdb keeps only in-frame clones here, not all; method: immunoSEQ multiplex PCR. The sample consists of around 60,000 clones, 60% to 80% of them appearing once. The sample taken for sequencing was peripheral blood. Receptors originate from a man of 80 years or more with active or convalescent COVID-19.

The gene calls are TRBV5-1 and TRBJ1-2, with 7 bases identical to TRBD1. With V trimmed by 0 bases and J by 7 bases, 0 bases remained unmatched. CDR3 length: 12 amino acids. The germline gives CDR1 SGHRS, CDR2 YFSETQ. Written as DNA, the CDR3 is TGCGCCAGCAGCTTGGAGGGGGCTGGCTACACCTTC. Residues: CASSLEGAGYTF. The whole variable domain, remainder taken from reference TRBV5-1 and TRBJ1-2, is KAGVTQTPRYLIKTRGQQVTLSCSPISGHRSVSWYQQTPGQGLQFLFEYFSETQRNKGNFPGRFSGRQFSNSRSEMNVSTLELGDSALYLCASSLEGAGYTFGSGTRLTVV.

The CDR3: CASSLLRLAGGPVGSYNEQFF. DNA of the CDR3: TGTGCCAGCAGTCTTCTTCGACTAGCGGGAGGGCCAGTGGGCTCCTACAATGAGCAGTTCTTC. The chain joins TRBV27 to TRBJ2-1, with 14 positions matching TRBD2. Germline V gene sequence: CDR1 MNHEY, CDR2 SMNVEV (reference sequence). The CDR3 is 21 amino acids. The trim removed 5 bases at V and 0 bases at J, leaving 15 bases unmatched.

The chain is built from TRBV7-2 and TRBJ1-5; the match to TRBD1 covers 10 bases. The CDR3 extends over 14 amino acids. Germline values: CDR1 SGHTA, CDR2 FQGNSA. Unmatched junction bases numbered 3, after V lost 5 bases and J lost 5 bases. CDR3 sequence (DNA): TGTGCCAGCAGCCATGGGACAGGGGATCAGCCCCAGCATTTT. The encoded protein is CASSHGTGDQPQHF.

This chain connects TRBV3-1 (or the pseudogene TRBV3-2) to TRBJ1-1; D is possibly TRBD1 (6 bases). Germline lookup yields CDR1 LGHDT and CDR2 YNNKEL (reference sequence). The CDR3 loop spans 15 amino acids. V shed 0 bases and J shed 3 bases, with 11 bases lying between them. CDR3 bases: TGTGCCAGCAGCCAAGATGGACAGTTGTACACTGAAGCTTTCTTT. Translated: CASSQDGQLYTEAFF.

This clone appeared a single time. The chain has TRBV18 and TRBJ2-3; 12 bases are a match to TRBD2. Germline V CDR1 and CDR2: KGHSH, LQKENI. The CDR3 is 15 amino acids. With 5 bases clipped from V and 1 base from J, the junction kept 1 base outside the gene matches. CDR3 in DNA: TGTGCCAGCTCAGGGACTAGCGGGCGCACAGATACGCAGTATTTT. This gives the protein CASSGTSGRTDTQYF. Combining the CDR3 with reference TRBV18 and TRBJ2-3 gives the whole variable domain NAGVMQNPRHLVRRRGQEARLRCSPMKGHSHVYWYRQLPEEGLKFMVYLQKENIIDESGMPKERFSAEFPKEGPSILRIQQVVRGDSAAYFCASSGTSGRTDTQYFGPGTRLTVL.

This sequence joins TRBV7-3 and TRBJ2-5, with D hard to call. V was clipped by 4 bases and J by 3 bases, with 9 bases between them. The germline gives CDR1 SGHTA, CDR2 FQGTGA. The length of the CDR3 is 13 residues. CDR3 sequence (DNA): TGTGCCAGCAGCTCGACACGAGAAGAGACCCAGTACTTC. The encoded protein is CASSSTREETQYF. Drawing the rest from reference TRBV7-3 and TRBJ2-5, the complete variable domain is GAGVSQTPSNKVTEKGKYVELRCDPISGHTALYWYRQSLGQGPEFLIYFQGTGAADDSGLPNDRFFAVRPEGSVSTLKIQRTERGDSAVYLCASSSTREETQYFGPGTRLLVL.

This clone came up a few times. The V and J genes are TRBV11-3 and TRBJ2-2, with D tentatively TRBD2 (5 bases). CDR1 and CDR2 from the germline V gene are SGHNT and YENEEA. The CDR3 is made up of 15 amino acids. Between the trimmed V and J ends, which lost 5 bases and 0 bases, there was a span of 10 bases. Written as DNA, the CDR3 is TGTGCCAGCAGCACTGACGGGGCGAACACCGGGGAGCTGTTTTTT. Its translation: CASSTDGANTGELFF.

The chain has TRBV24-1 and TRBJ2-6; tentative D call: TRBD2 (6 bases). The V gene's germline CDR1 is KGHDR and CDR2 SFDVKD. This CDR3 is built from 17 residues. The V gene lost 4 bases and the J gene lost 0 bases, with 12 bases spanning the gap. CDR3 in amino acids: CATSESGVYSGANVLTF. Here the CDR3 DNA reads TGTGCCACCAGTGAGTCGGGAGTCTACTCTGGGGCCAACGTCCTGACTTTC.

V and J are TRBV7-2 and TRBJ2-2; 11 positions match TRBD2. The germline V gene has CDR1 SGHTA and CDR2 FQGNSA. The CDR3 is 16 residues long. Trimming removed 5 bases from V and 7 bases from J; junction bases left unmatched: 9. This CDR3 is CASSLISGLAVGELFF. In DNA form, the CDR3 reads TGTGCCAGCAGCCTAATATCGGGACTAGCGGTCGGGGAGCTGTTTTTT.

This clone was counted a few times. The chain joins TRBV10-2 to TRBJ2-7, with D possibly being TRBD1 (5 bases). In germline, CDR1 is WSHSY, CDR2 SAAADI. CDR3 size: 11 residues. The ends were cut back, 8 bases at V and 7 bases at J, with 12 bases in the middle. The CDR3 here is CASESKGEQYF. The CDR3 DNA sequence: TGCGCCAGCGAAAGTAAGGGGGAGCAGTACTTC.

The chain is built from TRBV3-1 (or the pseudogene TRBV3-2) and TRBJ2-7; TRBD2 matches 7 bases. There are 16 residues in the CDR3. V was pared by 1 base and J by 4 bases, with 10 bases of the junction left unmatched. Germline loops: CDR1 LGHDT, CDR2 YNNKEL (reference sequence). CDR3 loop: CASSQGKGGSPYEQYF. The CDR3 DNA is TGTGCCAGCAGCCAAGGAAAAGGCGGGAGTCCTTACGAGCAGTACTTC.

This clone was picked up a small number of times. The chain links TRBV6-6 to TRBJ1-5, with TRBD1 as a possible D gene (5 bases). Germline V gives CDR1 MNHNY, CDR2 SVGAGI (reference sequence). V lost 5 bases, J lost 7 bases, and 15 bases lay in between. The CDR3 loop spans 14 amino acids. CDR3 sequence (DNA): TGTGCCAGCAGTCACCAGGGTTTCAACCAGCCCCAGCATTTT. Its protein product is CASSHQGFNQPQHF.

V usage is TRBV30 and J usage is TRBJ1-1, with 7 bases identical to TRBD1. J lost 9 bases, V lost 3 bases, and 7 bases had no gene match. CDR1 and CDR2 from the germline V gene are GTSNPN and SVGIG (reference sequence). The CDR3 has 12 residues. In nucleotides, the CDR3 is TGTGCCTGGAGCTCGGGACAGCAAAAAGCTTTCTTT. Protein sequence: CAWSSGQQKAFF.

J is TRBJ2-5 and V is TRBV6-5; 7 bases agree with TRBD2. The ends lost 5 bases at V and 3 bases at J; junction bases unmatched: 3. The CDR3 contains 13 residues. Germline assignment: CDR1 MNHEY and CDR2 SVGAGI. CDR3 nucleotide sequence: TGTGCCAGCAGTCGCCTAGCGGAAGAGACCCAGTACTTC. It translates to CASSRLAEETQYF.

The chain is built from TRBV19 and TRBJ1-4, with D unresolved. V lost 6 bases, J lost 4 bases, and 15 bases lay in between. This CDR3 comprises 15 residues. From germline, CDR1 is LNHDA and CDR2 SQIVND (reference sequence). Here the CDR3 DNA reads TGTGCCAGTAGAAGTCTATTGGAGAGTAATGAAAAACTGTTTTTT. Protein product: CASRSLLESNEKLFF.

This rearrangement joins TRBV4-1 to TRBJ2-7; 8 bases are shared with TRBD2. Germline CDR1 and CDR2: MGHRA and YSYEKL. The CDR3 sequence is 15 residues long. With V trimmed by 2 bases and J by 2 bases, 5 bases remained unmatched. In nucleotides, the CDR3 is TGCGCCAGCAGCCAACGGGGGGGCAGTCCCTACGAGCAGTACTTC. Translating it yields CASSQRGGSPYEQYF.

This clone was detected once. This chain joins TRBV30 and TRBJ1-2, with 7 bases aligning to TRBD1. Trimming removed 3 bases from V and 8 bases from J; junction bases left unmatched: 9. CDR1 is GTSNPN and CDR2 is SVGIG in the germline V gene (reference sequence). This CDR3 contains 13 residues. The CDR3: CAWRRDRPLGYTF. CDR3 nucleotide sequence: TGTGCCTGGAGGAGGGACAGACCCCTCGGCTACACCTTC.

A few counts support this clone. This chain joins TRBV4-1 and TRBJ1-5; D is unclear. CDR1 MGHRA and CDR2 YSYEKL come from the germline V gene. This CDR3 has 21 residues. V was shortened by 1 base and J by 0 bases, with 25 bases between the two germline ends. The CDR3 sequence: CASSQGAYTTTQSYSNQPQHF. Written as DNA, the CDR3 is TGCGCCAGCAGCCAAGGGGCCTACACCACGACCCAATCGTATAGCAATCAGCCCCAGCATTTT.

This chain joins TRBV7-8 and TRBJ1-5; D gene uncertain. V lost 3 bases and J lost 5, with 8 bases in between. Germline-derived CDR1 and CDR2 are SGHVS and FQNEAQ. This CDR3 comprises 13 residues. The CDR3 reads CASSLSPDQPQHF. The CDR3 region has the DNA TGTGCCAGCAGCTTGTCGCCGGATCAGCCCCAGCATTTT.

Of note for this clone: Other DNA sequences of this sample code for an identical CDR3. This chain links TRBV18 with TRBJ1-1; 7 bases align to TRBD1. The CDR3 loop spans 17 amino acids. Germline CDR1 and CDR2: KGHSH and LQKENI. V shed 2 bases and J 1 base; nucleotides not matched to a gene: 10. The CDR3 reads CASSPDWGRGPNTEAFF. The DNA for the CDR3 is TGTGCCAGCTCACCAGACTGGGGAAGGGGGCCGAACACTGAAGCTTTCTTT.